A selection of T cell receptor beta chains follows, all from one sample in a study of blood T cell repertoires in COVID-19. The repertoire was sequenced with immunoSEQ multiplex PCR; TCRdb's copy has only in-frame clones and lacks some. Of some 150,000 clones detected, approximately 83% appear once; the ten largest clones hold more than 2.5%. The sequenced sample was peripheral blood. These receptors were obtained from a woman older than 75 with acute or convalescent COVID-19. CDR3s include the opening cysteine and the closing phenylalanine or tryptophan. D genes are given only for firm matches. A clone size is listed for some rows: how often the clone was seen (once, few, many), or a class if it is expanded.

v_call: TRBV5-6; d_call: TRBD1; clone_size: once; j_call: TRBJ2-7; cdr3_aa: CASSLTGGSEQYF; cdr3_nt: TGTGCCAGCAGCTTGACAGGGGGTTCCGAGCAGTACTTC
v_call: TRBV3-1/TRBV3-2; d_call: TRBD1; clone_size: -; j_call: TRBJ1-2; cdr3_aa: CASSQGAGGYYGYTF; cdr3_nt: TGTGCCAGCAGCCAAGGCGCAGGGGGTTACTATGGCTACACCTTC
v_call: TRBV18; d_call: -; clone_size: -; j_call: TRBJ2-5; cdr3_aa: CASSPPSQSQETQYF; cdr3_nt: TGTGCCAGCTCACCACCGTCTCAGTCTCAAGAGACCCAGTACTTC
v_call: TRBV5-1; d_call: TRBD2; clone_size: -; j_call: TRBJ2-1; cdr3_aa: CASGNGAGGRNEQFF; cdr3_nt: TGCGCCAGCGGGAATGGGGCGGGGGGGCGCAATGAGCAGTTCTTC
v_call: TRBV28; d_call: TRBD1; clone_size: -; j_call: TRBJ1-2; cdr3_aa: CASSPGTARFYGYTF; cdr3_nt: TGTGCCAGCAGTCCCGGGACAGCTAGATTCTATGGCTACACCTTC
v_call: TRBV19; d_call: -; clone_size: once; j_call: TRBJ1-2; cdr3_aa: CATEATTYGYTF; cdr3_nt: TGTGCCACTGAGGCGACGACCTATGGCTACACCTTC
v_call: TRBV27; d_call: -; clone_size: -; j_call: TRBJ2-3; cdr3_aa: CASSPNRGDTQYF; cdr3_nt: TGTGCCAGCAGTCCAAACCGAGGAGATACGCAGTATTTT
v_call: TRBV6-5; d_call: TRBD1; clone_size: -; j_call: TRBJ1-1; cdr3_aa: CASRSSYRGWTEAFF; cdr3_nt: TGTGCCAGCAGGAGCTCGTACAGGGGGTGGACTGAAGCTTTCTTT
v_call: TRBV11-1; d_call: -; clone_size: -; j_call: TRBJ2-5; cdr3_aa: CASSLLTAGTQYF; cdr3_nt: TGTGCCAGCAGCTTATTAACAGCGGGGACCCAGTACTTC
v_call: TRBV11-2; d_call: -; clone_size: -; j_call: TRBJ1-2; cdr3_aa: CASTLDGGTIYGYTF; cdr3_nt: TGTGCCAGCACCCTGGATGGGGGGACGATCTATGGCTACACCTTC
v_call: TRBV2; d_call: -; clone_size: -; j_call: TRBJ1-5; cdr3_aa: CASSESRDQPQHF; cdr3_nt: TGTGCCAGCAGTGAATCCCGGGATCAGCCCCAGCATTTT
v_call: TRBV6-6; d_call: TRBD1; clone_size: -; j_call: TRBJ1-5; cdr3_aa: CASRRTGYSNQPQHF; cdr3_nt: TGTGCCAGCAGGAGGACAGGTTATAGCAATCAGCCCCAGCATTTT
v_call: TRBV5-1; d_call: TRBD1; clone_size: -; j_call: TRBJ1-2; cdr3_aa: CASSPGQGIDYGYTF; cdr3_nt: TGCGCCAGCAGCCCGGGACAGGGGATAGACTATGGCTACACCTTC
v_call: TRBV19; d_call: -; clone_size: -; j_call: TRBJ1-5; cdr3_aa: CASSIARVGNQPQHF; cdr3_nt: TGTGCCAGTAGTATAGCCAGGGTGGGTAATCAGCCCCAGCATTTT
v_call: TRBV5-4; d_call: -; clone_size: -; j_call: TRBJ1-2; cdr3_aa: CASSSGTRRGYGYTF; cdr3_nt: TGTGCCAGCAGCTCTGGAACCCGCAGGGGCTATGGCTACACCTTC
v_call: TRBV5-6; d_call: -; clone_size: -; j_call: TRBJ1-3; cdr3_aa: CASSSLRLQVHSGNTIYF; cdr3_nt: TGTGCCAGCAGCTCCTTAAGGTTACAGGTTCACTCTGGAAACACCATATATTTT
v_call: TRBV19; d_call: -; clone_size: -; j_call: TRBJ2-1; cdr3_aa: CASSSGWSEQFF; cdr3_nt: TGTGCCAGTAGTTCCGGTTGGAGTGAGCAGTTCTTC
v_call: TRBV12-5; d_call: -; clone_size: -; j_call: TRBJ2-6; cdr3_aa: CASGLDVSSGANVLTF; cdr3_nt: TGTGCTAGTGGTTTGGACGTTAGCAGTGGGGCCAACGTCCTGACTTTC
v_call: TRBV7-9; d_call: -; clone_size: -; j_call: TRBJ2-2; cdr3_aa: CASWSLLAGANTGELFF; cdr3_nt: TGTGCCAGTTGGTCGCTTCTAGCCGGCGCGAACACCGGGGAGCTGTTTTTT
v_call: TRBV9; d_call: -; clone_size: -; j_call: TRBJ1-1; cdr3_aa: CASSPEGREDTEAFF; cdr3_nt: TGTGCCAGCAGCCCGGAGGGCAGGGAGGACACTGAAGCTTTCTTT
v_call: TRBV5-1; d_call: TRBD2; clone_size: -; j_call: TRBJ2-3; cdr3_aa: CASSGTSGGITDTQYF; cdr3_nt: TGCGCCAGCAGCGGGACTAGCGGGGGCATCACAGATACGCAGTATTTT
v_call: TRBV5-4; d_call: TRBD1; clone_size: -; j_call: TRBJ1-4; cdr3_aa: CASSYDRDGIGEKLFF; cdr3_nt: TGTGCCAGCAGCTACGACAGGGACGGGATAGGGGAAAAACTGTTTTTT
v_call: TRBV5-6; d_call: -; clone_size: -; j_call: TRBJ2-7; cdr3_aa: CASQLGRGYEQYF; cdr3_nt: TGTGCCTCCCAACTGGGTAGGGGCTACGAGCAGTACTTC
v_call: TRBV3-1/TRBV3-2; d_call: TRBD1; clone_size: -; j_call: TRBJ1-1; cdr3_aa: CASSQGVQGAEAFF; cdr3_nt: TGTGCCAGCAGCCAAGGAGTCCAGGGGGCTGAAGCTTTCTTT
v_call: TRBV30; d_call: TRBD2; clone_size: -; j_call: TRBJ2-7; cdr3_aa: CAWDVLAPYEQYF; cdr3_nt: TGTGCCTGGGATGTACTAGCGCCATACGAGCAGTACTTC
v_call: TRBV7-2; d_call: -; clone_size: -; j_call: TRBJ2-5; cdr3_aa: CASSLSEGLRFRQETQYF; cdr3_nt: TGTGCCAGCAGCCTATCCGAGGGCCTACGGTTTCGGCAAGAGACCCAGTACTTC
v_call: TRBV7-3; d_call: -; clone_size: -; j_call: TRBJ2-1; cdr3_aa: CASSPAGISSYNEQFF; cdr3_nt: TGTGCCAGCAGCCCCGCCGGGATAAGCTCCTACAATGAGCAGTTCTTC
v_call: TRBV27; d_call: -; clone_size: -; j_call: TRBJ1-2; cdr3_aa: CASSLWQGTGGYTF; cdr3_nt: TGTGCCAGCAGTTTATGGCAGGGTACGGGTGGCTACACCTTC
v_call: TRBV6-5; d_call: -; clone_size: -; j_call: TRBJ1-5; cdr3_aa: CASSYFKGQPQHF; cdr3_nt: TGTGCCAGCAGTTACTTCAAGGGGCAGCCCCAGCATTTT
v_call: TRBV5-5; d_call: -; clone_size: once; j_call: TRBJ2-4; cdr3_aa: CASSLDALIQYF; cdr3_nt: TGTGCCAGCAGCTTAGATGCGCTCATTCAGTACTTC
v_call: TRBV5-1; d_call: TRBD1; clone_size: once; j_call: TRBJ1-1; cdr3_aa: CASSRAGQVLTEAFF; cdr3_nt: TGCGCCAGCAGCAGAGCCGGACAGGTGCTTACTGAAGCTTTCTTT
v_call: TRBV5-6; d_call: -; clone_size: -; j_call: TRBJ1-1; cdr3_aa: CASSLAGFTEAFF; cdr3_nt: TGTGCCAGCAGCTTGGCGGGTTTCACTGAAGCTTTCTTT
v_call: TRBV3-1/TRBV3-2; d_call: -; clone_size: -; j_call: TRBJ1-6; cdr3_aa: CASSDAGQDNSPLHF; cdr3_nt: TGTGCCAGCAGCGATGCAGGTCAGGATAATTCACCCCTCCACTTT
v_call: TRBV30; d_call: TRBD1; clone_size: few; j_call: TRBJ1-1; cdr3_aa: CAWSLSLQGGTEAFF; cdr3_nt: TGTGCCTGGAGTCTGTCTTTACAGGGGGGCACTGAAGCTTTCTTT
v_call: TRBV6-5; d_call: TRBD1; clone_size: -; j_call: TRBJ1-5; cdr3_aa: CASSYRTGDQPQHF; cdr3_nt: TGTGCCAGCAGTTACCGGACAGGTGATCAGCCCCAGCATTTT
v_call: TRBV7-2; d_call: -; clone_size: -; j_call: TRBJ1-2; cdr3_aa: CASQTTPGLDGYTF; cdr3_nt: TGTGCCAGCCAAACGACGCCAGGGCTTGATGGCTACACCTTC
v_call: TRBV4-1; d_call: -; clone_size: -; j_call: TRBJ1-4; cdr3_aa: CASSQAKLVQTFEKLFF; cdr3_nt: TGCGCCAGCAGCCAAGCAAAGTTGGTACAGACCTTTGAAAAACTGTTTTTT
v_call: TRBV2; d_call: -; clone_size: -; j_call: TRBJ2-5; cdr3_aa: CASSGGGMAQYF; cdr3_nt: TGTGCCAGCAGTGGAGGGGGAATGGCCCAGTACTTC
v_call: TRBV18; d_call: -; clone_size: -; j_call: TRBJ1-1; cdr3_aa: CASSQREPPEAFF; cdr3_nt: TGTGCCAGCTCACAGAGAGAGCCGCCTGAAGCTTTCTTT
v_call: TRBV9; d_call: TRBD1; clone_size: once; j_call: TRBJ1-5; cdr3_aa: CASSVGTGDQPQHF; cdr3_nt: TGTGCCAGCAGCGTTGGGACAGGGGATCAGCCCCAGCATTTT
v_call: TRBV5-3; d_call: -; clone_size: -; j_call: TRBJ1-2; cdr3_aa: CARSRQSQGNYGYTF; cdr3_nt: TGTGCCAGAAGCCGCCAATCACAGGGAAACTATGGCTACACCTTC
v_call: TRBV4-1; d_call: -; clone_size: -; j_call: TRBJ1-2; cdr3_aa: CASSQVGRGNYGYTF; cdr3_nt: TGCGCCAGCAGCCAAGTAGGCAGGGGTAACTATGGCTACACCTTC
v_call: TRBV30; d_call: -; clone_size: -; j_call: TRBJ1-3; cdr3_aa: CAWRVVSSGNTIYF; cdr3_nt: TGTGCCTGGAGGGTTGTGAGCTCTGGAAACACCATATATTTT
v_call: TRBV5-1; d_call: -; clone_size: -; j_call: TRBJ1-1; cdr3_aa: CASSLHPGPNTEAFF; cdr3_nt: TGCGCCAGCAGCTTACATCCAGGCCCGAACACTGAAGCTTTCTTT
v_call: TRBV6-6; d_call: TRBD1; clone_size: -; j_call: TRBJ1-3; cdr3_aa: CASRRSGQGRNTIYF; cdr3_nt: TGTGCCAGCAGAAGATCGGGACAGGGGAGAAACACCATATATTTT
v_call: TRBV5-4; d_call: -; clone_size: -; j_call: TRBJ2-3; cdr3_aa: CASSRGTDTQYF; cdr3_nt: TGTGCCAGCAGCAGGGGAACGGATACGCAGTATTTT
v_call: TRBV11-2; d_call: -; clone_size: -; j_call: TRBJ2-5; cdr3_aa: CASSLGSQGAGETQYF; cdr3_nt: TGTGCCAGCAGCTTAGGATCCCAAGGGGCCGGAGAGACCCAGTACTTC
v_call: TRBV5-1; d_call: -; clone_size: -; j_call: TRBJ1-1; cdr3_aa: CASSFGDRQNTEAFF; cdr3_nt: TGCGCCAGCAGCTTCGGCGACAGGCAAAACACTGAAGCTTTCTTT
v_call: TRBV7-7; d_call: TRBD1; clone_size: -; j_call: TRBJ1-4; cdr3_aa: CASSAGTGDEKLFF; cdr3_nt: TGTGCTAGCAGCGCCGGGACAGGGGATGAAAAACTGTTTTTT
v_call: TRBV7-2; d_call: TRBD2; clone_size: -; j_call: TRBJ2-1; cdr3_aa: CASSFRAGEREQFF; cdr3_nt: TGTGCCAGCAGCTTTAGAGCGGGGGAACGGGAGCAGTTCTTC
v_call: TRBV4-1; d_call: TRBD1; clone_size: medium-sized; j_call: TRBJ1-1; cdr3_aa: CASSPWTGENTEAFF; cdr3_nt: TGCGCCAGCAGCCCATGGACAGGGGAGAACACTGAAGCTTTCTTT
v_call: TRBV24-1; d_call: TRBD1; clone_size: -; j_call: TRBJ1-1; cdr3_aa: CATSEGYPGTANTEAFF; cdr3_nt: TGTGCCACCAGTGAGGGTTACCCCGGGACAGCGAACACTGAAGCTTTCTTT
v_call: TRBV12-5; d_call: -; clone_size: -; j_call: TRBJ1-1; cdr3_aa: CASGLAPTAENTEAFF; cdr3_nt: TGTGCTAGTGGTTTGGCTCCGACAGCCGAGAACACTGAAGCTTTCTTT